Following are 27 T cell receptor beta chains from one sample sequenced in a study of shared clonotypes between healthy human individuals. Using immunoSEQ multiplex PCR, the repertoire was profiled, and TCRdb retains in-frame clones only, with some absent. The table includes a few million clones, roughly 93% detected once. The sample taken for sequencing was naive CD4+ T cells from PBMCs. Indicated subset: CD45RA+ positively selected. The receptors come from a man younger than 30 in good health. Some clones in this sample may be carry-over from other donors' samples.

The chain recombines TRBV19 with TRBJ1-4; D unresolved. V shed 8 bases and J shed 8 bases, with 12 bases lying between them. The length of the CDR3 is 12 residues. From germline, CDR1 is LNHDA and CDR2 SQIVND (reference sequence). The CDR3 DNA reads TGTGCCAGTGCCCGTGGACGCGAAAAACTGTTTTTT. Its translation: CASARGREKLFF.

The rearrangement links TRBV10-3 to TRBJ1-1, with D possibly matching TRBD1 (5 bases). There are 13 residues in the CDR3. Germline-derived CDR1 and CDR2 are ENHRY and SYGVKD. Trimming pared 3 bases from V and 1 base from J, leaving 6 bases between. CDR3: CAISDRENTEAFF. CDR3 nucleotides: TGTGCCATCAGTGACAGGGAGAACACTGAAGCTTTCTTT.

The V gene is TRBV5-1, the J gene TRBJ2-5, with D maybe TRBD1 (6 bases). The V gene lost 6 bases and the J gene lost 2 bases, with 8 bases spanning the gap. The germline V gene encodes CDR1 SGHRS and CDR2 YFSETQ. This CDR3 has 12 amino acids. CDR3 sequence (DNA): TGCGCCAGCAACACAGGGCAAGAGACCCAGTACTTC. It yields the protein CASNTGQETQYF.

V and J are TRBV7-2 and TRBJ2-1, with D unresolved. The CDR3 contains 16 residues. Germline CDR1 SGHTA, CDR2 FQGNSA. Trimming removed 5 bases at V and 2 bases at J, with 16 bases between. The CDR3 nucleotides are TGTGCCAGCAGCCACGACTCTACCAATACCTACAATGAGCAGTTCTTC. It translates to CASSHDSTNTYNEQFF.

The chain carries TRBV5-1 and TRBJ2-3; 9 nucleotides line up with TRBD2. This CDR3 contains 16 residues. Looked up from germline, CDR1 is SGHRS and CDR2 is YFSETQ. Trimming at V came to 4 bases and at J to 0 bases, leaving 6 bases not matched to a gene. CDR3 sequence (DNA): TGCGCCAGCAGCGCGGGCGGACTAGCGAGCACAGATACGCAGTATTTT. As protein: CASSAGGLASTDTQYF.

V and J are TRBV20-1 and TRBJ1-1; D possibly corresponds to TRBD1 (6 bases). The CDR3 length is 11 residues. V lost 5 bases to trimming and J lost 5 bases, with 9 bases between them. CDR1 and CDR2 from the germline V gene are DFQATT and SNEGSKA (reference sequence). The CDR3 DNA reads TGCAGTGCTGATACAGGGACTGAAGCTTTCTTT. Translation gives CSADTGTEAFF.

The genes are TRBV5-4 and TRBJ2-1; 10 nucleotides agree with TRBD2. CDR1 and CDR2 from the germline V gene are SGHNT and YYREEE (reference sequence). The CDR3 covers 17 residues. V was pared by 5 bases and J by 5 bases, with 13 bases of the junction left unmatched. The CDR3 region is CASSPTTGLAEHNEQFF. DNA for the CDR3: TGTGCCAGCAGTCCTACTACCGGACTAGCGGAGCACAATGAGCAGTTCTTC.

The CDR3 DNA reads as TGTGCCAGCAGTCCGGGAGGCCTCCTATCCTACGAGCAGTACTTC. Its translation: CASSPGGLLSYEQYF. The genes are TRBV28 and TRBJ2-7, with TRBD2 matching over 7 bases. The germline gives CDR1 MDHEN, CDR2 SYDVKM. This CDR3 comprises 15 residues. V shed 5 bases, J shed 1 base, and the junction held 8 bases outside the gene matches. Full variable domain (rest looked up from reference TRBV28 and TRBJ2-7): DVKVTQSSRYLVKRTGEKVFLECVQDMDHENMFWYRQDPGLGLRLIYFSYDVKMKEKGDIPEGYSVSREKKERFSLILESASTNQTSMYLCASSPGGLLSYEQYFGPGTRLTVT.

The rearrangement joins TRBV29-1 to TRBJ1-1, with a tentative D call TRBD1 (6 bases). The CDR3 length is 14 residues. V lost 6 bases and J lost 3, with 17 bases in between. Per germline, CDR1 SQVTM and CDR2 ANQGSEA. DNA for the CDR3: TGCAGCGTGGGGGCTGTGGTTTCGTACACTGAAGCTTTCTTT. This codes for CSVGAVVSYTEAFF. The complete variable domain, with remaining parts taken from reference TRBV29-1 and TRBJ1-1, reads SAVISQKPSRDICQRGTSLTIQCQVDSQVTMMFWYRQQPGQSLTLIATANQGSEATYESGFVIDKFPISRPNLTFSTLTVSNMSPEDSSIYLCSVGAVVSYTEAFFGQGTRLTVV.

V gene TRBV10-3 combines with J gene TRBJ2-7, with D possibly called TRBD1 or TRBD2 (6 bases each). The CDR3 is 15 amino acids. The V end was cut by 4 bases, the J end by 3 bases, with 16 bases between. The germline V gene encodes CDR1 ENHRY and CDR2 SYGVKD. In nucleotides, the CDR3 is TGTGCCATCAGTGTCGGGGGCAGGGAAGTCTACGAGCAGTACTTC. Residues: CAISVGGREVYEQYF.

The rearrangement joins TRBV9 to TRBJ2-1; tentatively, D is TRBD1 (6 bases). Trimming stripped 7 bases from V and 4 bases from J, with 15 bases between. CDR1 and CDR2 from the germline V gene are SGDLS and YYNGEE. The CDR3 spans 14 residues. The CDR3 is CASSFQGKYNEQFF. The CDR3 nucleotides read TGTGCCAGCTCTTTCCAGGGGAAATACAATGAGCAGTTCTTC.

This chain connects TRBV19 to TRBJ2-1, with 10 nucleotides matching TRBD2. The junction had 12 bases not matched to a gene; V was cut back by 9 bases and J by 7 bases. CDR1 LNHDA and CDR2 SQIVND come from the germline V gene (reference sequence). The CDR3 totals 15 residues. CDR3 bases: TGTGCCAGCAACCCCGGGACTAGCGCTATTAATGAGCAGTTCTTC. The encoded protein is CASNPGTSAINEQFF.

The V gene is TRBV27, the J gene TRBJ2-7, with D possibly called TRBD1 or TRBD2 (7 bases each). From germline, CDR1 is MNHEY and CDR2 SMNVEV (reference sequence). V lost 4 bases, J lost 3 bases, and 22 bases lay in between. The CDR3 runs to 17 residues. The DNA for the CDR3 is TGTGCCAGCAGTTCAAGGGTGCAGGGGGGGTTGAGCTACGAGCAGTACTTC. Its translation: CASSSRVQGGLSYEQYF.

The chain carries TRBV7-3 and TRBJ2-1; 9 nucleotides agree with TRBD2. The junction had 5 bases not matched to a gene; V was cut back by 5 bases and J by 9 bases. Germline CDR1 is SGHTA and CDR2 is FQGTGA. The CDR3 extends over 13 amino acids. In DNA form, the CDR3 reads TGTGCCAGCAGCCAAGGGACTAGCTCTGAGCAGTTCTTC. It is translated as CASSQGTSSEQFF.

This clone appeared once. The chain uses TRBV4-2 and TRBJ2-7; TRBD2 might be the D (6 bases). The length of the CDR3 is 16 residues. Germline V CDR1 and CDR2: LGHNA, YNFKEQ. Trimming left V 1 base short and J 1 base short, with 14 bases between. The CDR3 nucleotides read TGTGCCAGCAGCCAAGGTTTAGCGGACCATTCCTACGAGCAGTACTTC. This sequence encodes CASSQGLADHSYEQYF.

This chain joins TRBV7-2 and TRBJ2-7, with TRBD2 as a possible D gene (5 bases). Germline values: CDR1 SGHTA, CDR2 FQGNSA. V was clipped by 4 bases and J by 3 bases, with 10 bases between them. The CDR3 runs to 13 residues. This chain's CDR3 is CASSYPRDYEQYF. CDR3 sequence (DNA): TGTGCCAGCAGCTACCCCCGGGACTACGAGCAGTACTTC.

The V call is TRBV28, the J call TRBJ2-7; D may match TRBD1 or TRBD2 (5 bases each). V lost 3 bases to trimming and J lost 0 bases, with 15 bases between them. This CDR3 contains 16 residues. Germline CDR1 MDHEN, CDR2 SYDVKM. The chain's CDR3 is CASSLLRGANSYEQYF. In DNA, the CDR3 is TGTGCCAGCAGTTTGTTAAGAGGGGCTAACTCCTACGAGCAGTACTTC.

This clone came up once. The chain links TRBV4-2 to TRBJ2-2; TRBD2 agrees at 11 bases. The CDR3 covers 18 residues. Trimming removed 0 bases from V and 4 bases from J; junction bases left unmatched: 7. The V gene's germline CDR1 is LGHNA and CDR2 YNFKEQ. CDR3: CASSQDNLAGGSTGELFF. In DNA, the CDR3 is TGTGCCAGCAGCCAAGATAACCTAGCGGGAGGCAGCACCGGGGAGCTGTTTTTT.

The sample holds one count of this clone. The chain couples TRBV28 to TRBJ1-2; D gene ambiguous. Germline V gene sequence: CDR1 MDHEN, CDR2 SYDVKM. CDR3 length: 14 residues. Trimming removed 8 bases from V and 4 bases from J, with 17 bases in between. The CDR3 loop is CASGSLPSFYGYTF. The CDR3 DNA follows: TGTGCCAGCGGGTCCCTCCCCTCGTTCTATGGCTACACCTTC.

The V and J genes are TRBV19 and TRBJ1-4, with 8 positions matching TRBD1. J was trimmed by 8 bases and V by 7 bases; bases with no gene match: 9. This CDR3 contains 14 residues. Germline CDR1 reads LNHDA; CDR2 reads SQIVND (reference sequence). CDR3 residues: CASKGQVIIEKLFF. The CDR3, as DNA: TGTGCCAGTAAGGGACAGGTAATCATCGAAAAACTGTTTTTT.

V is TRBV19 and J is TRBJ2-3; TRBD2 matches 8 bases. This CDR3 is built from 14 residues. V shed 8 bases, J shed 2 bases, and the junction held 6 bases outside the gene matches. Germline lookup yields CDR1 LNHDA and CDR2 SQIVND (reference sequence). CDR3 loop: CASSTSGPTDTQYF. The DNA for the CDR3 is TGTGCCAGTTCTACTAGCGGCCCCACAGATACGCAGTATTTT.

This chain joins TRBV6-4 and TRBJ2-7; 11 positions match TRBD2. CDR1 is MRHNA, CDR2 SNTAGT, per germline. V shed 6 bases and J 2 bases; nucleotides not matched to a gene: 3. The CDR3 totals 14 residues. CDR3 region: CASSQLAGAYEQYF. CDR3 nucleotide sequence: TGTGCCAGCAGCCAACTAGCGGGAGCCTACGAGCAGTACTTC.

The chain is built from TRBV19 and TRBJ1-2; D gene uncertain. V lost 5 bases and J 6 bases, leaving 16 bases between the germline ends. This CDR3 spans 14 amino acids. Germline V CDR1 and CDR2: LNHDA, SQIVND (reference sequence). The CDR3 is CASSPAPKSDGYTF. The DNA for the CDR3 is TGTGCCAGTAGTCCGGCACCAAAATCCGATGGCTACACCTTC.

The chain joins TRBV7-9 to TRBJ2-6, with D perhaps assigned TRBD1 or TRBD2 (6 bases each). CDR1 and CDR2 (germline): SEHNR, FQNEAQ (reference sequence). With 10 bases removed from V and 0 bases from J, the gap between germline ends came to 19 bases. The CDR3 has 17 amino acids. In DNA form, the CDR3 reads TGTGCCACCACCCGGGGGCAGGGCCGCTCTGGGGCCAACGTCCTGACTTTC. It specifies CATTRGQGRSGANVLTF.

The rearrangement links TRBV28 to TRBJ2-1, with D perhaps matching TRBD2 (6 bases). Trimming pared 7 bases from V and 5 bases from J, leaving 15 bases between. There are 14 residues in the CDR3. Germline V gene lookup returns CDR1 MDHEN and CDR2 SYDVKM. The CDR3 region has the DNA TGTGCCAGCACTCGCGGGGTTTTAGACAATGAGCAGTTCTTC. Its protein product is CASTRGVLDNEQFF.

Written as DNA, the CDR3 is TGTGCCAGCAGCTTAGCGGCCGGGTACGAGCAGTACTTC. It is translated as CASSLAAGYEQYF. The chain has TRBV7-9 and TRBJ2-7; D gene ambiguous. The germline V gene has CDR1 SEHNR and CDR2 FQNEAQ (reference sequence). Trimming pared 0 bases from V and 4 bases from J, leaving 7 bases between. The CDR3 covers 13 residues. The full variable domain, completed using reference TRBV7-9 and TRBJ2-7, is DTGVSQNPRHKITKRGQNVTFRCDPISEHNRLYWYRQTLGQGPEFLTYFQNEAQLEKSRLLSDRFSAERPKGSFSTLEIQRTEQGDSAMYLCASSLAAGYEQYFGPGTRLTVT.

The V call is TRBV2, the J call TRBJ1-1; 7 nucleotides line up with TRBD1. The CDR3 has 16 amino acids. Germline CDR1 reads SNHLY; CDR2 reads FYNNEI. V was clipped by 6 bases and J by 1 base; unmatched bases: 11. CDR3 coding DNA: TGTGCCAGCAGGACAGGGTTAGGGAGAGGGAACACTGAAGCTTTCTTT. Translated: CASRTGLGRGNTEAFF.